A selection of T cell receptor beta chains follows, all from one sample in a study of blood T cell repertoires in COVID-19. The repertoire was sequenced with immunoSEQ multiplex PCR; TCRdb's copy has only in-frame clones and lacks some. Of over 90,000 clones in the sample, around 84% were seen once. Sequencing input: peripheral blood. Receptors originate from a woman aged 60-75 years in a cohort sampled during active or convalescent COVID-19. Both conserved end residues are part of each CDR3. Fields, in order: V gene, CDR3 protein.

>TRBV7-9
CASSSPRTGGTNTEAFF
>TRBV11-3
CASRQGAGGELFF
>TRBV5-1
CASSLGQYYGYTF
>TRBV7-3
CASSSTGNNSPLHF
>TRBV19
CASSIGLDSPLHF
>TRBV11-2
CASSITTGNEQYF
>TRBV28
CASSQTTGSNSPLHF
>TRBV2
CASVRGTGGYYGYTF
>TRBV12-3/TRBV12-4
CASSFSRGDTQYF
>TRBV3-1/TRBV3-2
CASSQDWGRGDYEQYF
>TRBV30
CAWSTGTYGYTF
>TRBV15
CATSRRQGANPLHF
>TRBV2
CASSGAPVRGYTF
>TRBV5-1
CASSLDSRQPQHF
>TRBV5-6
CASSLVDILAKNIQYF
>TRBV18
CASSPPTGVETQYF
>TRBV5-1
CASSLAGLRYNSPLHF
>TRBV29-1
CSVAIGTGGKKLFF
>TRBV19
CASRDRGSDEQFF
>TRBV4-1
CASSQEELTGGGDSPLHF
>TRBV5-6
CASSPRLAGTDTQYF
>TRBV7-8
CASSLPIAGVGEQFF
>TRBV18
CASSPSRGLGDQPQHF
>TRBV18
CASSPDTNEKLFF